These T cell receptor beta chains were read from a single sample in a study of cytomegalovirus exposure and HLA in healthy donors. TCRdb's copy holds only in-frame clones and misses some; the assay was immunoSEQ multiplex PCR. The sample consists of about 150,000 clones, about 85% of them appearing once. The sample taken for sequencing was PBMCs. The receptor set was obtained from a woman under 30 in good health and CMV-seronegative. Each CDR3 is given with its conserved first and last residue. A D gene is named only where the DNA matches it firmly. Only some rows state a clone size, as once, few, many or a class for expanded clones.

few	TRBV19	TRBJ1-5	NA	CASSIGNQPQHF	TGTGCCAGTAGTATCGGGAATCAGCCCCAGCATTTT
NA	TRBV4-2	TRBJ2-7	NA	CASSQVISAGTPYSYEQYF	TGTGCCAGCAGCCAAGTAATTTCGGCGGGGACCCCATACTCCTACGAGCAGTACTTC
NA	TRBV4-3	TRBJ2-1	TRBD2	CASSPRLAGGSRDEQFF	TGCGCCAGCAGCCCCCGACTAGCGGGAGGGTCTCGGGATGAGCAGTTCTTC
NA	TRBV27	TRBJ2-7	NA	CASSYTESYEQYF	TGTGCCAGCAGTTATACAGAGTCCTACGAGCAGTACTTC
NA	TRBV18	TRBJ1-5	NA	CASSLYSNQPQHF	TGTGCCAGCTCCCTTTATAGCAATCAGCCCCAGCATTTT
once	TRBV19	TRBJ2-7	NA	CASSIPGPSYEQYF	TGTGCCAGTAGTATTCCGGGTCCGTCCTACGAGCAGTACTTC
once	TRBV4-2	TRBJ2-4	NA	CASSELGSGGGNIQYF	TGTGCCAGCAGCGAGCTTGGGAGCGGAGGAGGAAACATTCAGTACTTC
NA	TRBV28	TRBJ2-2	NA	CASSISGENTGELFF	TGTGCCAGCAGTATTTCGGGGGAAAACACCGGGGAGCTGTTTTTT
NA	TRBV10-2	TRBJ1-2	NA	CASSDLSGYTF	TGCGCCAGCAGTGACCTGAGCGGTTACACCTTC
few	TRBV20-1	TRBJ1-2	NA	CSLPGGDTF	TGCAGCCTACCTGGGGGGGACACCTTC
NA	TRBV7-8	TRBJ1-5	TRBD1	CASSLDDRGNQPQHF	TGTGCCAGCAGCTTAGACGACAGGGGGAATCAGCCCCAGCATTTT
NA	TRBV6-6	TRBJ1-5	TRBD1	CASSYTTGGNQPQHF	TGTGCCAGCAGTTACACGACAGGGGGCAATCAGCCCCAGCATTTT
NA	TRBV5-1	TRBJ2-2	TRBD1	CASTSRDRGSGELFF	TGCGCCAGCACGTCCCGGGACAGGGGTTCCGGGGAGCTGTTTTTT
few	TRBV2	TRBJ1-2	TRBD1	CASRGDRGGYGYTF	TGTGCCAGCAGAGGGGACAGGGGGGGCTATGGCTACACCTTC
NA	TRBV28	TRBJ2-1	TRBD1	CASREPGQGNQEQFF	TGTGCCAGCAGGGAACCGGGACAGGGAAATCAGGAGCAGTTCTTC
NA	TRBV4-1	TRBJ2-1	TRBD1	CASSQDWEGTGGKEQFF	TGCGCCAGCAGCCAAGATTGGGAGGGGACAGGGGGCAAGGAGCAGTTCTTC
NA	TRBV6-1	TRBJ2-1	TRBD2	CASSEISAGVGEQFF	TGTGCCAGCAGTGAAATCTCAGCGGGAGTGGGTGAGCAGTTCTTC
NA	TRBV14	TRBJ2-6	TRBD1	CASSQEGQGAYGANVLTF	TGTGCCAGCAGCCAAGAGGGACAGGGGGCATATGGGGCCAACGTCCTGACTTTC
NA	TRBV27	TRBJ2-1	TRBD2	CASSSPGAGGYNEQFF	TGTGCCAGCAGTTCCCCGGGGGCGGGAGGATACAATGAGCAGTTCTTC
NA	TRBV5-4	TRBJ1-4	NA	CASSLSGATNEKLFF	TGTGCCAGCAGCTTGAGCGGAGCAACTAATGAAAAACTGTTTTTT
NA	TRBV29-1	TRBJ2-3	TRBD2	CSVRILAGGADTQYF	TGCAGCGTCAGAATACTAGCGGGAGGCGCAGATACGCAGTATTTT
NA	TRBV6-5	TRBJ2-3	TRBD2	CASDSGGTQYF	TGTGCCAGTGATAGCGGGGGGACGCAGTATTTT
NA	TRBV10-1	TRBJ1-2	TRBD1	CASSLDRNYGYTF	TGCGCCAGCAGTTTGGACAGGAACTATGGCTACACCTTC
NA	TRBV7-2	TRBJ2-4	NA	CASSLGGAPLNIQYF	TGTGCCAGCAGCCTTGGCGGGGCGCCGTTAAACATTCAGTACTTC
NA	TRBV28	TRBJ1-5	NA	CASSFPRYSNQPQHF	TGTGCCAGCAGTTTCCCCAGGTATAGCAATCAGCCCCAGCATTTT
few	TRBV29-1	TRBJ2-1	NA	CSVERPSSYNEQFF	TGCAGCGTTGAGCGTCCGAGCTCCTACAATGAGCAGTTCTTC
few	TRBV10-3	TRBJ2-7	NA	CAIGGGTYSYEQYF	TGTGCCATAGGGGGGGGCACTTACTCCTACGAGCAGTACTTC
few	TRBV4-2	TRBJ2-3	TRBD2	CASSPAGRGGSDTQYF	TGTGCCAGCAGCCCAGCCGGGCGGGGGGGCTCAGATACGCAGTATTTT
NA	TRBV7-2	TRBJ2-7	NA	CASSLWPGHNYEQYF	TGTGCCAGCAGCTTATGGCCGGGACACAACTACGAGCAGTACTTC
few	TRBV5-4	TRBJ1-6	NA	CASSLGRSGFSPLHF	TGTGCCAGCAGCTTGGGTCGATCAGGCTTTTCACCCCTCCACTTT
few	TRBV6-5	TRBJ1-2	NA	CASSYSPSSNYGYTF	TGTGCCAGCAGTTACTCGCCCAGTAGCAACTATGGCTACACCTTC
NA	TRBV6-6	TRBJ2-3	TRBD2	CASKRLAGGQDTQYF	TGTGCCAGCAAGAGACTAGCGGGGGGGCAAGATACGCAGTATTTT
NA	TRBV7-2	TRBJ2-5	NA	CASSPKETQYF	TGTGCCAGCAGCCCCAAAGAGACCCAGTACTTC
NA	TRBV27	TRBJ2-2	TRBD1	CASSSTGGSLNTGELFF	TGTGCCAGCAGTTCTACAGGGGGATCCTTGAACACCGGGGAGCTGTTTTTT
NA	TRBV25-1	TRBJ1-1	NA	CASSELGNRNTEAFF	TGTGCCAGCAGTGAATTAGGAAACAGAAACACTGAAGCTTTCTTT
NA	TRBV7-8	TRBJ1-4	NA	CASSARFFPNEKLFF	TGTGCCAGCAGCGCACGGTTCTTCCCTAATGAAAAACTGTTTTTT
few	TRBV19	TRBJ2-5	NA	CASSLQRTVLNQETQYF	TGTGCCAGTAGTTTGCAAAGGACTGTATTAAACCAAGAGACCCAGTACTTC
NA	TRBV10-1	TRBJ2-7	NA	CASSESGAYEQYF	TGCGCCAGCAGTGAGTCGGGAGCCTACGAGCAGTACTTC
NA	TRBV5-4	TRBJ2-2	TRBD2	CASSPDGAGVAGELFF	TGTGCCAGCAGCCCTGACGGAGCGGGAGTGGCCGGGGAGCTGTTTTTT
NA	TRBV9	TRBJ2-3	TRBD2	CASSGAGARTDTQYF	TGTGCCAGCAGCGGAGCGGGGGCCCGCACAGATACGCAGTATTTT
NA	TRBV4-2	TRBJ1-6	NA	CASSQDGGSPLHF	TGTGCCAGCAGCCAAGATGGGGGGTCACCCCTCCACTTT
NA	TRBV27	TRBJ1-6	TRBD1	CATRLTGQSPLHF	TGTGCCACCCGATTGACAGGGCAATCACCCCTCCACTTT